This T cell receptor (beta chain) was retrieved from a study of Ad26.COV2.S vaccination and SARS-CoV-2 variants. Turning to the study itself: Ad26.COV2.S shots went into the muscle once or twice, 56 days apart. Whole-study findings and limits: Similar non-spike TCR breadth was observed in recipients of vaccine and of placebo.

V dropped 4 bases and J dropped 6 bases, with 18 bases sitting between them. CDR3 length equals 16 residues. Germline CDR1 is KGHSH and CDR2 is LQKENI. A remark on this clone: Its target is unknown.

Specified treatment: around 19 received Ad26.COV2.S at low or high dose, single or two shots; 5 received placebo; per-sample allocation not given. Day 63 following the first vaccine or placebo injection was when the samples were taken. An Ad26 vector that expressed Wuhan-strain SARS-CoV-2 spike constituted the vaccine. The table came from immunoSEQ multiplex PCR; TCRdb's copy has only in-frame clones and leaves some out. The sample lists about 350,000 clones, about nine tenths occurring once. This sequence joins TRBV18 and TRBJ2-2; D may correspond to TRBD1 or TRBD2 (5 bases each). Sequenced here: peripheral blood, sampled in a trial of Ad26.COV2.S vaccine versus placebo. This TCR came from a person between 18 and 60 years old who received the Ad26.COV2.S COVID-19 vaccine or a placebo. CDR3 region: CASSRPGTPGPGELFF. The CDR3 DNA is TGTGCCAGCTCACGACCCGGGACCCCGGGCCCCGGGGAGCTGTTTTTT.